This T cell receptor (beta chain) is drawn from a study of cytomegalovirus exposure and HLA in healthy donors. CDR1 is MNHNS and CDR2 is SASEGT in the germline V gene. Trimming removed 0 bases from V and 6 bases from J, with 14 bases in between. This CDR3 is 15 amino acids long. On this clone: Its specificity is not known.

General observations from the study: Specific recognition of CMV antigens was confirmed in vitro for three chains (all CMV-associated).

Measured with immunoSEQ multiplex PCR; TCRdb has only the in-frame clones, and not every one. The sample has about 280,000 clones, approximately 83% seen once. The V gene is TRBV6-1, the J gene TRBJ1-1; D remains unclear. Sequenced sample: PBMCs. The clonotype comes from a woman between 18 and 29 years old in good health and CMV-seronegative. The chain's CDR3 is CASSEAWEGIAEAFF. The CDR3 nucleotides are TGTGCCAGCAGTGAAGCGTGGGAGGGAATCGCTGAAGCTTTCTTT.